This T cell receptor beta chain was sequenced for a study of liver allograft versus peripheral blood T cells. Study overall: What was compared were the T cell receptor repertoires in transplanted livers and those in the peripheral blood of recipients.

On this clonotype itself: Its antigen remains unknown.

CDR1 is SGHDT and CDR2 is YYEEEE in the germline V gene. There are 13 residues in the CDR3. The trim removed 4 bases at V and 2 bases at J, leaving 3 bases unmatched. Overall study findings and caveats: Reportedly, the T cell receptor repertoires inside liver allografts were not the same as those in peripheral blood.

TCRdb re-called the reads through MiXCR, storing one row per CDR3 protein. The repertoire holds 8,000 to 9,500 distinct CDR3 sequences, about 19% seen once, with about 25% in the top ten. This TCR was sampled from a human patient who had a liver transplant. Part of the T cell pool may stem from the graft donor. The chain couples TRBV5-6 to TRBJ2-7, with TRBD1 identical over 7 bases. In nucleotides, the CDR3 is TGTGCCAGCAGCACAGGGGTTACCTACGAGCAGTACTTC. It encodes CASSTGVTYEQYF. Drawing the rest from reference TRBV5-6 and TRBJ2-7, the complete variable domain is DAGVTQSPTHLIKTRGQQVTLRCSPKSGHDTVSWYQQALGQGPQFIFQYYEEEERQRGNFPDRFSGHQFPNYSSELNVNALLLGDSALYLCASSTGVTYEQYFGPGTRLTVT.